This is a list of T cell receptor beta chains from one sample in a study of T cells in Graves' hyperthyroidism and ophthalmopathy. TCRdb re-called the multiplex PCR reads through MiXCR, storing one row per CDR3 protein. This table holds approximately 400,000 distinct CDR3 sequences, about 25% found once. Sequenced: blood. The receptors come from a man in his forties or fifties with Graves' hyperthyroidism. CDR3s include the opening cysteine and the closing phenylalanine or tryptophan. A D gene is named only where the DNA matches it firmly. Not every row has a clone size; where given, it reads once, few, many or a size class.

CDR3aa: CASTLLAGVGETQYF
CDR3nt: TGTGCCAGCACCCTACTAGCGGGAGTAGGTGAGACCCAGTACTTC
j_gene: TRBJ2-5
abundance: NA
d_gene: TRBD2
v_gene: TRBV6-2/TRBV6-3

CDR3aa: CSVELRGRGAFF
CDR3nt: TGCAGCGTTGAACTCAGGGGGCGCGGAGCTTTCTTT
j_gene: TRBJ1-1
abundance: NA
d_gene: TRBD1
v_gene: TRBV29-1

CDR3aa: CASQSDREEQPQHF
CDR3nt: TGTGCCAGCCAGTCCGACAGGGAAGAGCAGCCCCAGCATTTT
j_gene: TRBJ1-5
abundance: few
d_gene: TRBD1
v_gene: TRBV18

CDR3aa: CAWEDSPNTEAFF
CDR3nt: TGTGCCTGGGAGGACAGCCCAAACACTGAAGCTTTCTTT
j_gene: TRBJ1-1
abundance: NA
d_gene: NA
v_gene: TRBV30

CDR3aa: CASSNHRDGNSPLHF
CDR3nt: TGTGCCAGTAGTAACCACAGGGATGGCAATTCACCCCTCCACTTT
j_gene: TRBJ1-6
abundance: NA
d_gene: NA
v_gene: TRBV19

CDR3aa: CSASRSRGGDYNEQFF
CDR3nt: TGCAGTGCTAGTCGGTCGAGGGGGGGCGACTACAATGAGCAGTTCTTC
j_gene: TRBJ2-1
abundance: few
d_gene: NA
v_gene: TRBV20-1

CDR3aa: CSALLAGGRRDTQYF
CDR3nt: TGCAGTGCTCTTCTAGCGGGAGGGAGGAGGGATACGCAGTATTTT
j_gene: TRBJ2-3
abundance: NA
d_gene: TRBD2
v_gene: TRBV20-1

CDR3aa: CASSWGTGLSYNEQFF
CDR3nt: TGCGCCAGCAGCTGGGGGACAGGGCTCTCCTACAATGAGCAGTTCTTC
j_gene: TRBJ2-1
abundance: NA
d_gene: TRBD1
v_gene: TRBV5-1

CDR3aa: CSALTGESYEQYF
CDR3nt: TGCAGTGCTCTGACGGGAGAGTCCTACGAGCAGTACTTC
j_gene: TRBJ2-7
abundance: NA
d_gene: NA
v_gene: TRBV20-1

CDR3aa: CASSQVGRSTGELFF
CDR3nt: TGTGCCAGCAGCCAAGTCGGCCGATCCACCGGGGAGCTGTTTTTT
j_gene: TRBJ2-2
abundance: NA
d_gene: NA
v_gene: TRBV3-1

CDR3aa: CASTRGTSIGETQYF
CDR3nt: TGTGCCAGCACCCGTGGGACTTCCATTGGGGAGACCCAGTACTTC
j_gene: TRBJ2-5
abundance: NA
d_gene: NA
v_gene: TRBV6-1

CDR3aa: CASSYEGSPFYGYTF
CDR3nt: TGTGCCAGCAGTTACGAAGGGAGCCCTTTCTATGGCTACACCTTC
j_gene: TRBJ1-2
abundance: NA
d_gene: NA
v_gene: TRBV6-5

CDR3aa: CASSLGTRTDTQYF
CDR3nt: TGTGCCAGCAGCCTGGGAACCCGCACAGATACGCAGTATTTT
j_gene: TRBJ2-3
abundance: NA
d_gene: NA
v_gene: TRBV5-6

CDR3aa: CATSDFLSGVQPQHF
CDR3nt: TGTGCCACCAGTGATTTTTTATCGGGGGTACAGCCCCAGCATTTT
j_gene: TRBJ1-5
abundance: NA
d_gene: NA
v_gene: TRBV24-1

CDR3aa: CASSLEAGPINSPLHF
CDR3nt: TGTGCCAGCAGCTTGGAGGCGGGCCCGATTAATTCACCCCTCCACTTT
j_gene: TRBJ1-6
abundance: NA
d_gene: NA
v_gene: TRBV5-6

CDR3aa: CASIGGGPRGELSSYEQYF
CDR3nt: TGTGCCAGCATTGGGGGGGGACCGAGGGGGGAACTTAGCTCCTACGAGCAGTACTTC
j_gene: TRBJ2-7
abundance: NA
d_gene: NA
v_gene: TRBV27

CDR3aa: CASSPTSSLAGELFF
CDR3nt: TGTGCCAGCAGCCCGACTAGTAGTTTAGCCGGGGAGCTGTTTTTT
j_gene: TRBJ2-2
abundance: NA
d_gene: NA
v_gene: TRBV7-3

CDR3aa: CATSEGTGELFF
CDR3nt: TGTGCCACCAGTGAGGGCACCGGGGAGCTGTTTTTT
j_gene: TRBJ2-2
abundance: many
d_gene: NA
v_gene: TRBV24-1

CDR3aa: CSATRLAGEDQETQYF
CDR3nt: TGCAGTGCTACAAGACTAGCGGGAGAAGACCAAGAGACCCAGTACTTC
j_gene: TRBJ2-5
abundance: many
d_gene: TRBD2
v_gene: TRBV20-1

CDR3aa: CASSQGDGNNEQFF
CDR3nt: TGCGCCAGCAGCCAAGGGGACGGGAACAATGAGCAGTTCTTC
j_gene: TRBJ2-1
abundance: NA
d_gene: NA
v_gene: TRBV4-1

CDR3aa: CASSVRQDTDTQYF
CDR3nt: TGTGCCAGCAGCGTTAGACAGGACACAGATACGCAGTATTTT
j_gene: TRBJ2-3
abundance: NA
d_gene: NA
v_gene: TRBV7-9

CDR3aa: CASRGRDVDNYGYTF
CDR3nt: TGTGCCAGCAGGGGCAGGGACGTAGATAACTATGGCTACACCTTC
j_gene: TRBJ1-2
abundance: NA
d_gene: NA
v_gene: TRBV2

CDR3aa: CASSLDLTRNNEQFF
CDR3nt: TGTGCCAGCAGCCTGGACCTGACTAGGAACAATGAGCAGTTCTTC
j_gene: TRBJ2-1
abundance: NA
d_gene: NA
v_gene: TRBV7-3

CDR3aa: CAISRDRSNQPQHF
CDR3nt: TGTGCCATCTCCCGGGACAGAAGCAATCAGCCCCAGCATTTT
j_gene: TRBJ1-5
abundance: few
d_gene: TRBD1
v_gene: TRBV10-3